These 23 T cell receptor beta chains were sequenced from one sample in a study of CD8 T cells in Susac syndrome. Reverse transcription of roughly 0.5 to 1 ug RNA was carried out with random hexamers. Via MiXCR, TCRdb re-called the immunoSEQ multiplex PCR reads, giving one row per CDR3 protein. Of about 130,000 distinct CDR3 sequences listed, more than 90% are singletons. Sequences were obtained from CD8+ T cells from PBMCs. The receptors shown here come from a human donor with Susac syndrome.

The gene calls are TRBV6-5 and TRBJ1-3; no definite D call. CDR1 is MNHEY and CDR2 is SVGAGI in the germline V gene. This CDR3 region has 12 residues. Trimming shortened V by 2 bases and J by 7 bases, and 6 bases separated the two germline ends. The CDR3, as DNA: TGTGCCAGCAGTTACGAACGGAACACCATATATTTT. Amino acid sequence: CASSYERNTIYF.

The chain recombines TRBV13 with TRBJ2-5, with D perhaps assigned TRBD1 or TRBD2 (7 bases each). The germline V gene encodes CDR1 PRHDT and CDR2 FYEKMQ (reference sequence). Trimming removed 5 bases at V and 5 bases at J, with 18 bases between. This CDR3 region has 15 residues. The CDR3 protein is CASSPAGEGAETQYF. The DNA for the CDR3 is TGTGCCAGCAGCCCAGCCGGGGAGGGGGCGGAGACCCAGTACTTC.

The genes are TRBV7-9 and TRBJ2-2; the D gene is possibly TRBD1 (5 bases). Trimming left V 1 base short and J 5 bases short, with 11 bases between. Germline CDR1 SEHNR, CDR2 FQNEAQ (reference sequence). CDR3 length: 15 residues. This CDR3 reads CASSLEQDTTGELFF. CDR3 in DNA: TGTGCCAGCAGCTTAGAGCAGGACACTACCGGGGAGCTGTTTTTT. The full variable domain, completed using reference TRBV7-9 and TRBJ2-2, is DTGVSQNPRHKITKRGQNVTFRCDPISEHNRLYWYRQTLGQGPEFLTYFQNEAQLEKSRLLSDRFSAERPKGSFSTLEIQRTEQGDSAMYLCASSLEQDTTGELFFGEGSRLTVL.

This chain links TRBV30 with TRBJ1-1; D is possibly TRBD1 (5 bases). CDR3 length equals 16 residues. The ends were cut back, 0 bases at V and 1 base at J, with 15 bases in the middle. In germline, CDR1 is GTSNPN, CDR2 SVGIG (reference sequence). The CDR3 sequence: CAWSVGTGPENTEAFF. CDR3 DNA sequence: TGTGCCTGGAGTGTAGGAACGGGGCCGGAGAACACTGAAGCTTTCTTT. The full variable domain, with the rest looked up from reference TRBV30 and TRBJ1-1, is SQTIHQWPATLVQPVGSPLSLECTVEGTSNPNLYWYRQAAGRGLQLLFYSVGIGQISSEVPQNLSASRPQDRQFILSSKKLLLSDSGFYLCAWSVGTGPENTEAFFGQGTRLTVV.

The chain carries TRBV6-5 and TRBJ1-1, with 10 positions matching TRBD1. J lost 7 bases, V lost 0 bases, and 8 bases had no gene match. Germline assignment: CDR1 MNHEY and CDR2 SVGAGI. CDR3 length: 16 residues. The CDR3 is CASSYSRRQGAGEAFF. The CDR3 bases are TGTGCCAGCAGTTACTCGAGGAGACAGGGGGCTGGTGAAGCTTTCTTT.

The chain couples TRBV25-1 to TRBJ2-2; no clear D. V was clipped by 6 bases and J by 2 bases, with 13 bases between them. Germline V CDR1 and CDR2: MGHDK, SYGVNS. The CDR3 length is 15 residues. CDR3 sequence reads: CASREESPNTGELFF. The CDR3 coding sequence is TGTGCCAGCAGGGAAGAATCCCCCAACACCGGGGAGCTGTTTTTT.

The chain combines TRBV15 with TRBJ1-3; D gene ambiguous. V lost 3 bases, J lost 3 bases, and 12 bases lay in between. This CDR3 is built from 15 residues. Germline V gives CDR1 LNHNV, CDR2 YYDKDF (reference sequence). CDR3 in DNA: TGTGCCACCAGCAGTTGGGGTACTGGTGGAAACACCATATATTTT. This translates into CATSSWGTGGNTIYF.

The J gene is TRBJ2-7, the V gene TRBV20-1, with TRBD2 identical over 7 bases. The CDR3 consists of 12 residues. The V and J ends lost 6 bases and 6 bases, in that order; junction bases with no gene match: 8. The V gene's germline CDR1 is DFQATT and CDR2 SNEGSKA (reference sequence). The CDR3 loop is CSAPGLGREQYF. CDR3 nucleotide sequence: TGCAGTGCACCAGGACTAGGGCGCGAGCAGTACTTC.

The genes are TRBV5-6 and TRBJ2-7; 10 bases fit TRBD2. After removal of 4 bases from V and 6 bases from J, the junction contained 7 bases not matched to a gene. Germline V gene lookup returns CDR1 SGHDT and CDR2 YYEEEE. This CDR3 is 14 amino acids long. The CDR3 coding sequence is TGTGCCAGCAGCCGTGGGCTAGCGGGAGCCGAGCAGTACTTC. Its translation: CASSRGLAGAEQYF.

The chain joins TRBV2 to TRBJ2-2; D is perhaps TRBD2 (6 bases). Per germline, CDR1 SNHLY and CDR2 FYNNEI. Deletions cut 5 bases from V and 1 base from J, with 17 bases between. This CDR3 is 17 amino acids long. The CDR3 nucleotides are TGTGCCAGCAGTACTCCCGGGACTCAGAAGAACACCGGGGAGCTGTTTTTT. This codes for CASSTPGTQKNTGELFF. Combining the CDR3 with reference TRBV2 and TRBJ2-2 gives the whole variable domain EPEVTQTPSHQVTQMGQEVILRCVPISNHLYFYWYRQILGQKVEFLVSFYNNEISEKSEIFDDQFSVERPDGSNFTLKIRSTKLEDSAMYFCASSTPGTQKNTGELFFGEGSRLTVL.

The rearrangement links TRBV2 to TRBJ2-5; D unclear. The CDR3 spans 15 residues. Trimming shortened V by 5 bases and J by 4 bases, and 17 bases separated the two germline ends. Per germline, CDR1 SNHLY and CDR2 FYNNEI. The CDR3: CASSMTSSPRETQYF. CDR3 coding DNA: TGTGCCAGCAGTATGACCTCATCGCCAAGAGAGACCCAGTACTTC.

The J gene is TRBJ2-7, the V gene TRBV13, with TRBD2 matching 16 bases. V shed 4 bases, J shed 5 bases, and the junction held 8 bases outside the gene matches. There are 17 residues in the CDR3. The germline V gene has CDR1 PRHDT and CDR2 FYEKMQ (reference sequence). The chain's CDR3 is CASSSRRGLAGGDEQYF. CDR3 coding DNA: TGTGCCAGCAGCTCCCGCCGGGGACTAGCGGGAGGGGACGAGCAGTACTTC.

The V and J genes are TRBV12-3 or TRBV12-4 and TRBJ1-5, with 11 positions matching TRBD1. This CDR3 region has 14 residues. Trimming removed 1 base from V and 7 bases from J; junction bases left unmatched: 0. For the CDR3, the DNA is TGTGCCAGCAGTTTAGGGACAGGGGGCCAGCCCCAGCATTTT. Translating gives CASSLGTGGQPQHF.

This clonotype was seen only once. V and J are TRBV15 and TRBJ1-3; TRBD1 matches at 7 bases. Germline CDR1 LNHNV, CDR2 YYDKDF (reference sequence). This CDR3 region has 16 residues. The V gene end was trimmed by 5 bases and the J gene end by 2 bases; junction bases not matched to a gene: 9. For the CDR3, the DNA is TGTGCCACCAGCCCCCCGGACAGGCGTCCTGGAAACACCATATATTTT. This sequence encodes CATSPPDRRPGNTIYF.

This chain uses TRBV20-1 with TRBJ2-7; 12 bases match TRBD2. The CDR3 covers 15 residues. CDR1 and CDR2 from the germline V gene are DFQATT and SNEGSKA (reference sequence). Trimming removed 2 bases from V and 1 base from J; junction bases left unmatched: 3. The CDR3 bases are TGCAGTGCTAGAAAGGGGACTAGCGGGTCCTACGAGCAGTACTTC. This sequence encodes CSARKGTSGSYEQYF.

This CDR3 reads CASSEVGTEAFF. The CDR3 DNA reads TGTGCCAGCAGTGAAGTCGGCACTGAAGCTTTCTTT. This chain uses TRBV2 with TRBJ1-1; D remains ambiguous. Trimming removed 1 base at V and 4 bases at J, with 4 bases between. The CDR3 is 12 amino acids. CDR1 is SNHLY, CDR2 FYNNEI, per germline.

The chain joins TRBV28 to TRBJ2-7; D is possibly TRBD1 (6 bases). Germline V CDR1 and CDR2: MDHEN, SYDVKM. Trimming took 6 bases from V and 8 from J, leaving 17 bases between them. This CDR3 has 13 amino acids. CDR3 coding DNA: TGTGCCAGCAGAACGCCCCTCGGGACAAAGCAGTACTTC. Residues: CASRTPLGTKQYF.

CDR3 in amino acids: CASSLEDSGVSSYEQYF. The CDR3 nucleotides read TGTGCCAGCAGCTTAGAAGACTCGGGGGTCTCCTCCTACGAGCAGTACTTC. The chain links TRBV7-6 to TRBJ2-7; D is perhaps TRBD2 (6 bases). The CDR3 totals 17 residues. V gave up 1 base and J gave up 0 bases, with 16 bases separating them. CDR1 SGHVS and CDR2 FNYEAQ come from the germline V gene.

The chain joins TRBV4-3 to TRBJ2-5; 7 bases match TRBD2. V was clipped by 1 base and J by 5 bases; unmatched bases: 10. This CDR3 is built from 16 residues. The germline V gene encodes CDR1 LGHNA and CDR2 YSLEER. CDR3 loop: CASSQGSAGDMETQYF. In DNA form, the CDR3 reads TGCGCCAGCAGCCAAGGTTCGGCGGGAGATATGGAGACCCAGTACTTC.

This clonotype appeared a single time. The chain joins TRBV12-3 or TRBV12-4 to TRBJ2-7, with a weak D call TRBD2 (5 bases). Between the trimmed V and J ends, which lost 1 base and 6 bases, there was a span of 13 bases. This CDR3 comprises 14 residues. The CDR3 is CASSLGIKGVEQYF. Written as DNA, the CDR3 is TGTGCCAGCAGTTTAGGTATCAAGGGAGTCGAGCAGTACTTC.

The chain carries TRBV12-3 or TRBV12-4 and TRBJ2-6, with D possibly matching TRBD2 (6 bases). This CDR3 contains 16 residues. V shed 7 bases and J shed 1 base, with 14 bases lying between them. The CDR3 region is CASTKSGPSGANVLTF. Here the CDR3 DNA reads TGTGCCAGCACCAAAAGCGGGCCATCTGGGGCCAACGTCCTGACTTTC.

The V and J genes are TRBV30 and TRBJ1-4, with 9 bases that match TRBD1. The V segment lost 2 bases and the J segment 9 bases; nucleotides outside the gene matches: 10. CDR1 is GTSNPN, CDR2 SVGIG, per germline (reference sequence). The CDR3 spans 15 residues. The CDR3 loop is CAWSTFGTGKQKLFF. For the CDR3, the DNA is TGTGCCTGGAGTACTTTTGGGACAGGGAAACAAAAACTGTTTTTT.

This chain connects TRBV13 to TRBJ2-7, with TRBD1 as a possible D gene (5 bases). The V and J ends lost 3 bases and 0 bases respectively, with 9 bases between them. The CDR3 sequence is 14 residues long. In germline, CDR1 is PRHDT, CDR2 FYEKMQ (reference sequence). This CDR3 is CASSLRQSSYEQYF. The DNA of the CDR3 is TGTGCCAGCAGCTTGAGACAGAGCTCCTACGAGCAGTACTTC.